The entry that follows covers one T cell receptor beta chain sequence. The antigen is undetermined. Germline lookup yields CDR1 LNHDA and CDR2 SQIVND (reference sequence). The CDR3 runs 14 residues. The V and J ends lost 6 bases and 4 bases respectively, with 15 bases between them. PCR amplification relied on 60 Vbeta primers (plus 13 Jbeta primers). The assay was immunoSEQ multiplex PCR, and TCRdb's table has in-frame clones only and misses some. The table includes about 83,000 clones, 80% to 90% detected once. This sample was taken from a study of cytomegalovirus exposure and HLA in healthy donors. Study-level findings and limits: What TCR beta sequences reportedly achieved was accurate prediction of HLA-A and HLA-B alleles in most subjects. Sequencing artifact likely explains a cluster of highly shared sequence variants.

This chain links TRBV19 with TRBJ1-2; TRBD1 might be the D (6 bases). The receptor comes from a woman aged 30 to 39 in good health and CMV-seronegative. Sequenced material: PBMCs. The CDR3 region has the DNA TGTGCCAGTAGGATGACAGGCCAAGGCTATGGCTACACCTTC. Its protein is CASRMTGQGYGYTF.